The 15 T cell receptor beta chains below were found in one sample sequenced in a study of T cell responses to AZD1222 COVID-19 vaccine. TCRdb's copy holds only in-frame clones and misses some; the assay was immunoSEQ multiplex PCR. The sample lists 75,000 to 100,000 clones; 88% were seen once. Sequenced material: peripheral blood, taken on day 0 of AZD1222 vaccination. These receptors were collected from an adult in good health.

V and J are TRBV11-2 and TRBJ1-5, with D perhaps matching TRBD1 (6 bases). CDR1 and CDR2 (germline): SGHAT, FQNNGV. The CDR3 has 14 residues. The ends were cut back, 5 bases at V and 0 bases at J, with 8 bases in the middle. The CDR3 loop is CASSQGFSNQPQHF. The CDR3 bases are TGTGCCAGCAGCCAGGGGTTTAGCAATCAGCCCCAGCATTTT.

The chain employs TRBV28 and TRBJ1-6; possibly TRBD1 for D (5 bases). Germline loops: CDR1 MDHEN, CDR2 SYDVKM. The CDR3 is 15 residues long. V lost 3 bases and J lost 7, with 13 bases in between. The CDR3 region has the DNA TGTGCCAGCAGTTTCGGCCAGGGCGGGAATTCACCCCTCCACTTT. This encodes CASSFGQGGNSPLHF. The variable domain in full, completed from reference TRBV28 and TRBJ1-6, reads DVKVTQSSRYLVKRTGEKVFLECVQDMDHENMFWYRQDPGLGLRLIYFSYDVKMKEKGDIPEGYSVSREKKERFSLILESASTNQTSMYLCASSFGQGGNSPLHFGNGTRLTVT.

The chain combines TRBV24-1 with TRBJ1-6, with D possibly matching TRBD1 (5 bases). Germline lookup yields CDR1 KGHDR and CDR2 SFDVKD. V gave up 8 bases and J gave up 5 bases, with 18 bases separating them. The CDR3 runs to 16 residues. Here the CDR3 reads CATNLRVLLDNSPLHF. The CDR3 region has the DNA TGTGCCACCAACCTCAGGGTCCTCTTAGATAATTCACCCCTCCACTTT.

The chain couples TRBV4-1 to TRBJ2-7; TRBD2 matches 11 bases. Germline V lookup: CDR1 MGHRA, CDR2 YSYEKL. There are 15 residues in the CDR3. After removal of 0 bases from V and 5 bases from J, the junction contained 3 bases not matched to a gene. The CDR3 here is CASSQDTSGSHEQYF. CDR3 DNA sequence: TGCGCCAGCAGCCAAGATACTAGCGGGAGCCACGAGCAGTACTTC.

V gene TRBV19 combines with J gene TRBJ1-6; D is uncertain. This CDR3 is 15 amino acids long. The V end was cut by 2 bases, the J end by 5 bases, with 10 bases between. CDR1 and CDR2 from the germline V gene are LNHDA and SQIVND (reference sequence). The CDR3: CASSILAGNNSPLHF. The CDR3 nucleotides read TGTGCCAGTAGTATATTGGCCGGCAATAATTCACCCCTCCACTTT. The whole variable domain, filled in from reference TRBV19 and TRBJ1-6, reads DGGITQSPKYLFRKEGQNVTLSCEQNLNHDAMYWYRQDPGQGLRLIYYSQIVNDFQKGDIAEGYSVSREKKESFPLTVTSAQKNPTAFYLCASSILAGNNSPLHFGNGTRLTVT.

Within the sample, this clone is medium-sized. This chain links TRBV5-1 with TRBJ1-2; D possibly corresponds to TRBD1 (6 bases). Trimming left V 0 bases short and J 7 bases short, with 16 bases between. This CDR3 has 15 amino acids. The V gene's germline CDR1 is SGHRS and CDR2 YFSETQ. The DNA of the CDR3 is TGCGCCAGCAGCTTGGGCAGGGGTCCCTATCGTGGCTACACCTTC. It translates to CASSLGRGPYRGYTF.

This clone was observed a handful of times. This sequence joins TRBV7-9 and TRBJ2-1, with D possibly being TRBD2 (5 bases). This CDR3 contains 14 residues. Per the germline V gene, CDR1 is SEHNR and CDR2 is FQNEAQ (reference sequence). V shed 1 base and J shed 6 bases, with 10 bases lying between them. The CDR3 sequence: CASSLGLAVNEQFF. The DNA for the CDR3 is TGTGCCAGCAGCTTAGGGCTAGCCGTCAATGAGCAGTTCTTC.

The genes are TRBV6-5 and TRBJ2-7, with 14 bases matching TRBD2. This CDR3 is built from 15 residues. Germline V gene sequence: CDR1 MNHEY, CDR2 SVGAGI. V lost 4 bases, J lost 6 bases, and 5 bases stayed unmatched. The CDR3, as DNA: TGTGCCAGCAGTTCCGGGACTAGCGGGAGTGTCGAGCAGTACTTC. This translates into CASSSGTSGSVEQYF.

This chain uses TRBV11-2 with TRBJ1-2, with 7 bases identical to TRBD1. The CDR3 runs 16 residues. Germline V gene sequence: CDR1 SGHAT, CDR2 FQNNGV. The ends lost 5 bases at V and 0 bases at J; junction bases unmatched: 9. CDR3 in DNA: TGTGCCAGCAGCCCGCTTAAGACAGGGACTAACTATGGCTACACCTTC. Encoded protein: CASSPLKTGTNYGYTF.

This clone was seen once. The J gene is TRBJ1-1, the V gene TRBV7-2; D is ambiguous. The CDR3 covers 14 residues. From germline, CDR1 is SGHTA and CDR2 FQGNSA. V lost 6 bases to trimming and J lost 1 base, with 12 bases between them. The CDR3 region is CASSLALANTEAFF. CDR3 bases: TGTGCCAGCAGTCTAGCACTGGCGAACACTGAAGCTTTCTTT.

This clone was seen a single time. The chain couples TRBV9 to TRBJ2-7, with D possibly TRBD2 on 5 matching bases. CDR1 is SGDLS, CDR2 YYNGEE, per germline. This CDR3 contains 16 residues. The ends were cut back, 3 bases at V and 5 bases at J, with 21 bases in the middle. As DNA, the CDR3 is TGTGCCAGCAGCGCAAGGAGAGGGCCCCCGGCGGACGAGCAGTACTTC. This gives the protein CASSARRGPPADEQYF. Using reference TRBV9 and TRBJ2-7 for the parts outside the CDR3, the full variable domain is DSGVTQTPKHLITATGQRVTLRCSPRSGDLSVYWYQQSLDQGLQFLIQYYNGEERAKGNILERFSAQQFPDLHSELNLSSLELGDSALYFCASSARRGPPADEQYFGPGTRLTVT.

The chain is built from TRBV19 and TRBJ1-2, with TRBD1 identical over 9 bases. The V gene's germline CDR1 is LNHDA and CDR2 SQIVND (reference sequence). This CDR3 is 14 amino acids long. V dropped 4 bases and J dropped 4; count of bases not matched to a gene: 4. The CDR3 DNA sequence: TGTGCCAGTAGTAGGACAGGGGATCCCTATGGCTACACCTTC. Translation: CASSRTGDPYGYTF.

This chain joins TRBV3-1 (or the pseudogene TRBV3-2) and TRBJ2-2; 10 bases agree with TRBD1. J was trimmed by 6 bases and V by 1 base; bases with no gene match: 2. CDR3 size: 15 residues. The germline gives CDR1 LGHDT, CDR2 YNNKEL (reference sequence). This chain's CDR3 is CASSQGDRGAGELFF. In DNA, the CDR3 is TGTGCCAGCAGCCAAGGGGACAGGGGCGCCGGGGAGCTGTTTTTT.

The chain joins TRBV5-8 to TRBJ2-7; D gene unclear. Germline CDR1 reads SGHTS; CDR2 reads YDEGEE. V gave up 3 bases and J gave up 0 bases, with 13 bases separating them. The CDR3 consists of 15 residues. The CDR3 loop is CASSSRHPSSYEQYF. For the CDR3, the DNA is TGTGCCAGCAGCTCCCGACACCCGAGCTCCTACGAGCAGTACTTC.

The V gene is TRBV20-1, the J gene TRBJ1-6; D might be TRBD1 (5 bases). The CDR3 has 15 amino acids. V lost 3 bases, J lost 0 bases, and 9 bases lay in between. The V gene's germline CDR1 is DFQATT and CDR2 SNEGSKA (reference sequence). The CDR3 DNA reads as TGCAGTGCTAGTTCGGGGGGCTCCTATAATTCACCCCTCCACTTT. It is translated as CSASSGGSYNSPLHF.